This TCR beta chain was captured in a study of T-cell reconstitution after alpha-beta-depleted transplantation in children. This CDR3 is built from 19 residues. Germline CDR1 reads SGHAT; CDR2 reads FQNNGV. With V trimmed by 5 bases and J by 0 bases, 17 bases remained unmatched. Molecular barcoding with unique molecular identifiers was used for the TCRbeta library. TCRdb processed the PCR reads anew with MiXCR; each CDR3 protein has one entry. The table has about a million distinct CDR3 sequences, roughly 29% seen once. With respect to this clonotype: Its cognate antigen is unknown.

Findings and limits, study-wide: T-cell numbers and diversity, one year after transplant, stemmed largely from T cells that were newly produced. Roughly two months post-transplant, alpha-beta T cells reportedly originated from several hundred graft clones that had expanded. Some patients showed high day-60 TCRbeta diversity, which derived from surviving recipient T cells and thymic progenitors.

The TCR comes from a boy under three years old who had a stem cell transplant for SCID, so the T cells may come from the graft donor. The material was PBMCs, mostly from graft donor cells, obtained 360 days after TCRalphabeta/CD19-depleted stem cell transplant. V and J are TRBV11-2 and TRBJ2-3, with 7 bases lining up with TRBD1. The DNA for the CDR3 is TGTGCCAGCAGCCGTAGATCGTCTAGGACAGGTCCTAGCACAGATACGCAGTATTTT. Translated, it gives CASSRRSSRTGPSTDTQYF.